This is a list of T cell receptor beta chains from one sample in a study of T cells after yellow fever vaccination. TCRdb redid the calling of the 5' RACE reads with MiXCR, one entry per CDR3 protein. The sample yields roughly 330,000 distinct CDR3 sequences, around 6.8% seen once. The sequenced sample was PBMCs, obtained approximately 40 days after the first yellow fever vaccination. The receptors derive from a man between 18 and 35 years old who received the YFV17D yellow fever vaccine. Each CDR3 is given with its conserved first and last residue. D genes are given only for firm matches. Clone sizes are given selectively: once, few, many, or a class where the clone is expanded.

TRBJ1-2 - many TRBV20-1 CSASRQAHGYTF TGCAGTGCTAGTCGGCAGGCGCACGGCTACACCTTC
TRBJ1-1 TRBD1 many TRBV7-9 CASSRRQGRDTEAFF TGTGCCAGCAGCCGGAGACAGGGTCGAGACACTGAAGCTTTCTTT
TRBJ1-2 - few TRBV7-2 CASSGRDGANYGYTF TGTGCCAGCAGCGGCCGGGACGGAGCTAACTATGGCTACACCTTC
TRBJ2-3 - many TRBV6-1 CASSIYSTDTQYF TGTGCCAGCAGTATCTACAGCACAGATACGCAGTATTTT
TRBJ2-3 TRBD2 - TRBV5-6 CASSSKRGRDTQYF TGTGCCAGCAGCTCGAAGCGGGGGAGAGATACGCAGTATTTT
TRBJ1-6 - few TRBV3-1 CASSQGAGLNSPLHF TGTGCCAGCAGCCAAGGGGCGGGGCTTAATTCACCCCTCCACTTT
TRBJ1-4 - - TRBV7-2 CASSGNRVGTNEKLFF TGTGCCAGCAGCGGTAACAGGGTTGGAACTAATGAAAAACTGTTTTTT
TRBJ1-5 - few TRBV4-1 CASSPTRDSNQPQHF TGCGCCAGCAGCCCCACGAGGGATAGCAATCAGCCCCAGCATTTT
TRBJ2-5 TRBD1 - TRBV6-2/TRBV6-3 CASSYGPGQGEETQYF TGTGCCAGCAGTTACGGGCCGGGACAGGGGGAGGAGACCCAGTACTTC
TRBJ1-2 - - TRBV20-1 CSAWGSYGYTF TGCAGTGCGTGGGGTAGCTATGGCTACACCTTC
TRBJ1-1 - few TRBV24-1 CATSDFTGTEAFF TGTGCCACCAGTGATTTCACAGGCACTGAAGCTTTCTTT
TRBJ2-3 - many TRBV4-1 CASSQDQGGDTQYF TGCGCCAGCAGCCAAGATCAGGGAGGAGATACGCAGTATTTT
TRBJ2-3 TRBD1 few TRBV29-1 CSVVTGGTDTQYF TGCAGCGTTGTTACAGGGGGCACAGATACGCAGTATTTT
TRBJ2-2 TRBD1 - TRBV7-6 CASSLDRATGELFF TGTGCCAGCAGCTTGGACAGGGCCACCGGGGAGCTGTTTTTT
TRBJ2-7 TRBD2 - TRBV12-3/TRBV12-4 CASSAGLAGGFEQYF TGTGCCAGCAGCGCCGGACTAGCGGGGGGTTTTGAGCAGTACTTC
TRBJ1-2 - - TRBV6-5 CASSLGPGSNYGYTF TGTGCCAGCAGTTTAGGTCCAGGCTCTAACTATGGCTACACCTTC
TRBJ2-5 TRBD2 many TRBV7-9 CASSFSSGVETQYF TGTGCCAGCAGCTTCTCGAGCGGGGTTGAGACCCAGTACTTC
TRBJ1-1 - - TRBV5-1 CASSLAPLQGGPEAFF TGCGCCAGCAGCCTCGCCCCCTTACAGGGAGGGCCTGAAGCTTTCTTT
TRBJ2-1 TRBD1 few TRBV24-1 CATSDSRTGEGNEQFF TGTGCCACCAGTGATTCCCGGACAGGGGAGGGCAATGAGCAGTTCTTC
TRBJ2-1 TRBD2 - TRBV3-1 CASSQPPGGTNNEQFF TGTGCCAGCAGCCAACCCCCGGGGGGTACAAACAATGAGCAGTTCTTC
TRBJ2-1 - - TRBV5-5 CASSITGTEDNEQFF TGTGCCAGCAGCATCACCGGGACGGAGGACAATGAGCAGTTCTTC
TRBJ2-1 - - TRBV5-1 CASSLVGSNYNEQFF TGCGCCAGCAGCTTGGTAGGGAGCAACTACAATGAGCAGTTCTTC
TRBJ2-3 TRBD2 few TRBV5-1 CASSPRLAGSTDTQYF TGCGCCAGCAGCCCCCGACTAGCGGGGAGCACAGATACGCAGTATTTT
TRBJ1-1 - - TRBV5-5 CASSLDRYEWDTEAFF TGTGCCAGCAGCTTGGATAGGTACGAATGGGACACTGAAGCTTTCTTT
TRBJ1-5 - few TRBV6-2/TRBV6-3 CASSYSILRDTNQPQHF TGTGCCAGCAGTTACTCGATCCTTCGGGACACGAATCAGCCCCAGCATTTT
TRBJ2-5 TRBD2 many TRBV6-1 CASSVAGSETQYF TGTGCCAGCAGCGTAGCGGGGTCGGAGACCCAGTACTTC
TRBJ2-5 TRBD1 many TRBV24-1 CATSDAGTGYQETQYF TGTGCCACCAGTGACGCCGGGACAGGGTACCAAGAGACCCAGTACTTC
TRBJ2-2 - few TRBV3-1 CASSLQGTHTGELFF TGTGCCAGCAGCCTACAGGGTACGCACACCGGGGAGCTGTTTTTT
TRBJ1-4 - few TRBV5-4 CASSFLSATASPEKLFF TGTGCCAGCAGCTTTTTATCAGCGACAGCGAGCCCTGAAAAACTGTTTTTT
TRBJ2-7 - - TRBV7-9 CASSFPQGPYEQYF TGTGCCAGCAGCTTCCCCCAGGGCCCCTACGAGCAGTACTTC
TRBJ2-7 - few TRBV7-2 CASSWGGFEQYF TGTGCCAGCAGTTGGGGAGGTTTCGAGCAGTACTTC
TRBJ1-1 - few TRBV12-3/TRBV12-4 CASILLPQDSNTEAFF TGTGCCAGCATCCTCCTCCCACAGGATTCGAACACTGAAGCTTTCTTT
TRBJ1-2 - - TRBV7-9 CASSLDRHGYTF TGTGCCAGCAGCTTAGACAGGCATGGCTACACCTTC
TRBJ1-1 - many TRBV27 CASSLRINTEAFF TGTGCCAGCAGTTTACGGATTAACACTGAAGCTTTCTTT
TRBJ2-1 - - TRBV7-7 CASSPRDGYIHEQFF TGTGCCAGCAGCCCCCGGGACGGGTACATACATGAGCAGTTCTTC
TRBJ2-3 - once TRBV12-3/TRBV12-4 CASSQGNTDTQYF TGTGCCAGCAGTCAGGGGAACACAGATACGCAGTATTTT
TRBJ2-3 TRBD1 few TRBV4-3 CASSQDREKGAADTQYF TGCGCCAGCAGCCAAGATAGGGAGAAGGGGGCGGCAGATACGCAGTATTTT
TRBJ1-1 TRBD1 many TRBV5-1 CASSSRQGNTEAFF TGCGCCAGCAGCTCACGACAGGGGAACACTGAAGCTTTCTTT
TRBJ2-5 - - TRBV5-1 CASRPEGETQYF TGCGCCAGCAGGCCGGAGGGGGAGACCCAGTACTTC
TRBJ1-5 - few TRBV4-2 CASSQDTGSQSQPQHF TGTGCCAGCAGCCAAGATACGGGAAGCCAGAGTCAGCCCCAGCATTTT
TRBJ1-1 - few TRBV18 CASSPQASPVNTEAFF TGTGCCAGCTCACCACAGGCCAGCCCCGTGAACACTGAAGCTTTCTTT
TRBJ1-5 TRBD1 few TRBV28 CASSLGQAHNQPQHF TGTGCCAGCAGCCTCGGACAGGCACACAATCAGCCCCAGCATTTT
TRBJ2-1 TRBD2 few TRBV12-3/TRBV12-4 CASRGTGTSSAYEQFF TGTGCCAGCAGGGGGACCGGGACTAGCAGTGCATATGAGCAGTTCTTC
TRBJ1-4 - few TRBV29-1 CSVGEVNEKLFF TGCAGCGTCGGGGAGGTTAATGAAAAACTGTTTTTT
TRBJ2-1 - few TRBV27 CASSLPTVGDYNEQFF TGTGCCAGCAGTCTTCCTACGGTGGGAGACTACAATGAGCAGTTCTTC
TRBJ2-1 - many TRBV5-1 CASSLEVRGDEQFF TGCGCCAGCAGCTTGGAAGTAAGAGGGGATGAGCAGTTCTTC
TRBJ2-1 TRBD2 - TRBV28 CASSKGRLATISYNEQFF TGTGCCAGCAGCAAAGGGAGACTAGCGACTATCTCCTACAATGAGCAGTTCTTC
TRBJ2-1 TRBD2 few TRBV20-1 CSATSGGQDYNEQFF TGCAGTGCTACTAGCGGGGGGCAGGACTACAATGAGCAGTTCTTC
TRBJ2-7 - many TRBV12-3/TRBV12-4 CASSPSGVEQYF TGTGCCAGCAGTCCTTCCGGGGTCGAGCAGTACTTC
TRBJ2-3 TRBD2 few TRBV9 CASSALAGGPDTQYF TGTGCCAGCAGCGCTCTAGCGGGGGGGCCAGATACGCAGTATTTT
TRBJ1-5 - many TRBV9 CASSVGMGNQPQHF TGTGCCAGCAGCGTCGGCATGGGCAATCAGCCCCAGCATTTT
TRBJ2-5 TRBD1 few TRBV3-1 CASSQPFRDREETQYF TGTGCCAGCAGCCAACCATTCCGGGACAGGGAAGAGACCCAGTACTTC
TRBJ2-7 TRBD1 few TRBV6-1 CASSRTGTGNDEQYF TGTGCCAGCAGCCGAACCGGGACAGGGAACGACGAGCAGTACTTC
TRBJ2-5 - few TRBV29-1 CSVLEGGETQYF TGCAGCGTCTTGGAGGGGGGAGAGACCCAGTACTTC